This T cell receptor beta chain was identified in a study of blood T cells in healthy people across ages. Together with a sample-barcoded 5' primer, a J-beta primer mix was included in a second PCR lasting about 7 to 11 cycles. TCRdb itself ran the 5' RACE reads through MiXCR, one entry per CDR3 protein. The table includes 700,000 or so distinct CDR3 sequences, roughly 43% detected once. Germline lookup yields CDR1 MNHEY and CDR2 SVGAGI. The CDR3 spans 14 residues. The V end lost 2 bases, the J end lost 4 bases, and 11 bases lay between the germline ends. Specimen: blood. The sequence was collected from a man older than 75 in good health. This rearrangement joins TRBV6-5 to TRBJ2-5, with D hard to call. The CDR3 sequence: CASSYGSVRETQYF. The CDR3 region has the DNA TGTGCCAGCAGTTACGGATCAGTCAGAGAGACCCAGTACTTC.